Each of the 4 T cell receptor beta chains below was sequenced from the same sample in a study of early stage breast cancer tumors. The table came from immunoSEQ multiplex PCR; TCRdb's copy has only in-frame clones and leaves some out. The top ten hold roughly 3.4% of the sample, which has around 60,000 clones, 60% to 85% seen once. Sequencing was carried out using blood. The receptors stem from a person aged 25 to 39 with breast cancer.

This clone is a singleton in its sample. CDR3 loop: CSVEDNLSSTDTQYF. As DNA, the CDR3 is TGCAGCGTTGAAGATAACTTATCTAGCACAGATACGCAGTATTTT. The J gene is TRBJ2-3, the V gene TRBV29-1; D gene uncertain. V was cut by 0 bases and J by 0 bases, with 10 bases left in between. The CDR3 loop spans 15 amino acids. Germline lookup yields CDR1 SQVTM and CDR2 ANQGSEA.

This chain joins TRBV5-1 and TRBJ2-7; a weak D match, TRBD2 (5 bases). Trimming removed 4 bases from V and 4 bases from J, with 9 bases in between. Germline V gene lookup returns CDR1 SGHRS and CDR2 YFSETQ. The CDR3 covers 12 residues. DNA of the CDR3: TGCGCCAGCAGCCCGGACTTGTACGAGCAGTACTTC. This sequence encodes CASSPDLYEQYF.

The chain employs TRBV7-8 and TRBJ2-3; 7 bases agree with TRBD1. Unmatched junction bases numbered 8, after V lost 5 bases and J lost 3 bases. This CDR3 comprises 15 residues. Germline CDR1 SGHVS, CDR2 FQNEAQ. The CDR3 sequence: CASSTKGAITDTQYF. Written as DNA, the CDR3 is TGTGCCAGCAGCACGAAGGGGGCGATAACAGATACGCAGTATTTT.

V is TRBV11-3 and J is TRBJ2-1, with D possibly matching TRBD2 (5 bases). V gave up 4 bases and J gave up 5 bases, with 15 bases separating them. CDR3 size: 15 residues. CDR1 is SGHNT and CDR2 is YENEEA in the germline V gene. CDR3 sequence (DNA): TGTGCCAGCAGCTGGAGCGGATCGATGAACAATGAGCAGTTCTTC. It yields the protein CASSWSGSMNNEQFF.